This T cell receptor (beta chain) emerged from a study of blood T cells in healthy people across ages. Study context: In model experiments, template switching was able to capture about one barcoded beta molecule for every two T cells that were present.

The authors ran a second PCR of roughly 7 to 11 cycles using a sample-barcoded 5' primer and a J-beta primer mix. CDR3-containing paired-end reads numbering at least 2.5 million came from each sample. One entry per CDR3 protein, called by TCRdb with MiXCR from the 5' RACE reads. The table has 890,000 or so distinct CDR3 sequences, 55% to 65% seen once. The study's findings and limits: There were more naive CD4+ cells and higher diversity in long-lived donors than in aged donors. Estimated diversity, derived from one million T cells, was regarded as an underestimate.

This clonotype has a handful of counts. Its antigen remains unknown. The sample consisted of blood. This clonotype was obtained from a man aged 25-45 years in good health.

CDR3 nucleotide sequence: TGCAGCGTTGAGGTATCGAGCACAGATACGCAGTATTTT. Translation: CSVEVSSTDTQYF. The gene calls are TRBV29-1 and TRBJ2-3, with no clear D. Germline V gene data show CDR1 as SQVTM and CDR2 as ANQGSEA. The V and J ends lost 3 bases and 0 bases respectively, with 7 bases between them. There are 13 residues in the CDR3.